This TCR beta chain was recovered during a study of early T cells in non-severe SARS-CoV-2 infection. This clonotype was observed a handful of times. This CDR3 spans 13 amino acids. V was clipped by 6 bases and J by 5 bases; unmatched bases: 5. Germline V gives CDR1 SQVTM, CDR2 ANQGSEA. In the library, individual cDNA molecules carried attached unique molecular identifiers. TCRdb ran MiXCR on the 5' RACE reads and lists one entry per CDR3 protein. The sample carries 65,000 to 85,000 distinct CDR3 sequences, less than 15% recorded once. The chain employs TRBV29-1 and TRBJ1-4, with TRBD1 matching over 8 bases. Input material: whole blood. The clonotype comes from an adult who was a healthcare worker with PCR-confirmed SARS-CoV-2 infection or an uninfected control (not recorded which). The CDR3 nucleotides read TGCAGCGTGGCCAGGGGGCAGAATGAAAAACTGTTTTTT. Translated, it gives CSVARGQNEKLFF. Using reference TRBV29-1 and TRBJ1-4 for the parts outside the CDR3, the full variable domain is SAVISQKPSRDICQRGTSLTIQCQVDSQVTMMFWYRQQPGQSLTLIATANQGSEATYESGFVIDKFPISRPNLTFSTLTVSNMSPEDSSIYLCSVARGQNEKLFFGSGTQLSVL.